One sample yielded the 29 T cell receptor beta chains listed below, sequenced in a study of blood T cell repertoires in COVID-19. Only in-frame clones appear in the TCRdb table, and some are missing; sequencing was by immunoSEQ multiplex PCR. This sample carries around 400,000 clones, roughly nine tenths of them seen once, and the ten largest clones take 0.7% to 0.95%. The sample consisted of PBMCs or T cells enriched from blood (not recorded which). The receptor set was obtained from a woman aged 40 to 49 who had been exposed to COVID-19.

The chain links TRBV7-3 to TRBJ2-3; TRBD1 aligns across 8 bases. Per the germline V gene, CDR1 is SGHTA and CDR2 is FQGTGA. The length of the CDR3 is 16 residues. V dropped 5 bases and J dropped 5; count of bases not matched to a gene: 12. CDR3 residues: CASSPSGQARGDTQYF. CDR3 nucleotide sequence: TGTGCCAGCAGCCCATCGGGACAGGCCCGAGGAGATACGCAGTATTTT. Using reference TRBV7-3 and TRBJ2-3 for the parts outside the CDR3, the full variable domain is GAGVSQTPSNKVTEKGKYVELRCDPISGHTALYWYRQSLGQGPEFLIYFQGTGAADDSGLPNDRFFAVRPEGSVSTLKIQRTERGDSAVYLCASSPSGQARGDTQYFGPGTRLTVL.

This clone is a singleton in its sample. Other DNA sequences in the same sample also yield this CDR3. The genes are TRBV11-3 and TRBJ2-2, with 7 positions matching TRBD1. The CDR3 sequence is 15 residues long. V lost 3 bases and J lost 6; bases outside the gene matches: 7. CDR1 SGHNT and CDR2 YENEEA come from the germline V gene. The CDR3 region is CASSLLGQVAGELFF. The CDR3 DNA is TGTGCCAGCAGCTTGTTAGGACAGGTTGCCGGGGAGCTGTTTTTT. Using reference TRBV11-3 and TRBJ2-2 for the parts outside the CDR3, the full variable domain is EAGVVQSPRYKIIEKKQPVAFWCNPISGHNTLYWYLQNLGQGPELLIRYENEEAVDDSQLPKDRFSAERLKGVDSTLKIQPAELGDSAVYLCASSLLGQVAGELFFGEGSRLTVL.

V usage is TRBV7-2 and J usage is TRBJ1-6, with D possibly TRBD1 on 6 matching bases. The germline V gene encodes CDR1 SGHTA and CDR2 FQGNSA. V dropped 2 bases and J dropped 6 bases, with 14 bases sitting between them. The CDR3 is made up of 16 amino acids. The CDR3 nucleotides read TGTGCCAGCAGCTTATGGGGGGGCGCGGGTAATTCACCCCTCCACTTT. As protein: CASSLWGGAGNSPLHF.

This clone appeared a single time. The rearrangement uses TRBV5-6 and TRBJ2-7, with TRBD2 matching over 9 bases. Germline V CDR1 and CDR2: SGHDT, YYEEEE. The CDR3 is made up of 15 amino acids. V dropped 0 bases and J dropped 4; count of bases not matched to a gene: 5. The CDR3 region is CASSLVSGSIYEQYF. The CDR3 DNA sequence: TGTGCCAGCAGCTTGGTTAGCGGGAGTATTTACGAGCAGTACTTC.

J is TRBJ1-5 and V is TRBV5-1; the D gene is possibly TRBD1 (6 bases). CDR1 and CDR2 from the germline V gene are SGHRS and YFSETQ. There are 15 residues in the CDR3. Trimming left V 0 bases short and J 2 bases short, with 9 bases between. The CDR3, as DNA: TGCGCCAGCAGCTTGGGGGACATCGGCAATCAGCCCCAGCATTTT. Translating it yields CASSLGDIGNQPQHF.

The chain uses TRBV13 and TRBJ2-3; TRBD1 aligns across 10 bases. CDR3 length: 16 residues. The V and J ends lost 5 bases and 3 bases, in that order; junction bases with no gene match: 8. Germline lookup yields CDR1 PRHDT and CDR2 FYEKMQ (reference sequence). The chain's CDR3 is CASSPTRTGGTDTQYF. The CDR3 region has the DNA TGTGCCAGCAGCCCGACGCGGACAGGGGGGACAGATACGCAGTATTTT. Full variable domain (remainder filled in from reference TRBV13 and TRBJ2-3): AAGVIQSPRHLIKEKRETATLKCYPIPRHDTVYWYQQGPGQDPQFLISFYEKMQSDKGSIPDRFSAQQFSDYHSELNMSSLELGDSALYFCASSPTRTGGTDTQYFGPGTRLTVL.

For this clone: Germline is not matched at one junction end, which may reflect a read error. The genes are TRBV7-7 and TRBJ2-5; TRBD2 matches at 7 bases. Per germline, CDR1 SSHAT and CDR2 FNYEAQ (reference sequence). This CDR3 contains 15 residues. The CDR3 region is CASSSLGGLRETQYF. The CDR3 bases are TGTGCTAGCAGCTCCCTGGGGGGACTAAGAGAGACCCAGTACTTC.

The chain links TRBV28 to TRBJ1-4, with 9 bases aligning to TRBD1. Trimming cost V 1 base and J 4 bases; bases outside gene matches: 4. Germline V gene data show CDR1 as MDHEN and CDR2 as SYDVKM. The CDR3 consists of 16 residues. This CDR3 reads CASSLYLGQGNEKLFF. In DNA form, the CDR3 reads TGTGCCAGCAGTTTATATTTGGGACAGGGTAATGAAAAACTGTTTTTT.

The chain employs TRBV10-3 and TRBJ2-1; 13 nucleotides align to TRBD2. Looked up from germline, CDR1 is ENHRY and CDR2 is SYGVKD. V gave up 6 bases and J gave up 4 bases; unmatched junction bases: 6. The length of the CDR3 is 16 residues. CDR3: CAIRVGTSGKYNEQFF. Written as DNA, the CDR3 is TGTGCCATCAGAGTCGGGACTAGCGGGAAGTACAATGAGCAGTTCTTC.

The rearrangement links TRBV6-5 to TRBJ1-4, with a possible D match to TRBD1 (6 bases). V lost 2 bases to trimming and J lost 6 bases, with 10 bases between them. Per germline, CDR1 MNHEY and CDR2 SVGAGI. CDR3 size: 14 residues. The CDR3 bases are TGTGCCAGCAGTTACAAATGGACAGATGAAAAACTGTTTTTT. Translated, it gives CASSYKWTDEKLFF.

V is TRBV2 and J is TRBJ1-4; 8 positions agree with TRBD1. The CDR3 contains 15 residues. J lost 2 bases, V lost 6 bases, and 5 bases had no gene match. Germline-derived CDR1 and CDR2 are SNHLY and FYNNEI. CDR3 sequence reads: CASRVRGQTNEKLFF. CDR3 coding DNA: TGTGCCAGCAGGGTCAGGGGGCAGACTAATGAAAAACTGTTTTTT.

The CDR3 spells CASSSRVADTQYF. Written as DNA, the CDR3 is TGTGCCAGCAGCTCCAGGGTCGCAGATACGCAGTATTTT. This rearrangement joins TRBV7-2 to TRBJ2-3, with D perhaps matching TRBD1 (5 bases). Trimming took off 4 bases at V and 4 bases at J, with 9 bases between the two ends. Per germline, CDR1 SGHTA and CDR2 FQGNSA. The CDR3 length is 13 residues.

This chain joins TRBV7-8 and TRBJ2-2; 9 nucleotides match TRBD1. Germline-derived CDR1 and CDR2 are SGHVS and FQNEAQ. The CDR3 contains 13 residues. V lost 3 bases to trimming and J lost 12 bases; unmatched junction nucleotides: 5. The CDR3, as DNA: TGTGCCAGCAGCTTGGCTGACAGGGGGAAGCTGTTTTTT. This translates into CASSLADRGKLFF.

This clone has a single count. This CDR3 reads CASSPSEGAAGYTF. The CDR3 DNA is TGTGCCAGCTCACCGTCGGAGGGGGCAGCTGGCTACACCTTC. The chain carries TRBV18 and TRBJ1-2, with 7 bases lining up with TRBD1. The J segment lost 7 bases and the V segment lost 3 bases, leaving 8 bases of the junction unmatched. The germline V gene encodes CDR1 KGHSH and CDR2 LQKENI. The CDR3 contains 14 residues. Based on the CDR3 plus reference TRBV18 and TRBJ1-2, the full variable domain is NAGVMQNPRHLVRRRGQEARLRCSPMKGHSHVYWYRQLPEEGLKFMVYLQKENIIDESGMPKERFSAEFPKEGPSILRIQQVVRGDSAAYFCASSPSEGAAGYTFGSGTRLTVV.

The CDR3: CASSVTGALGSPLHF. The CDR3 nucleotides read TGTGCCAGCAGTGTAACAGGAGCTTTGGGTTCACCCCTCCACTTT. The chain combines TRBV2 with TRBJ1-6, with D possibly being TRBD1 (5 bases). Between the trimmed V and J ends, which lost 4 bases and 9 bases, there was a span of 16 bases. CDR1 SNHLY and CDR2 FYNNEI come from the germline V gene. The CDR3 sequence is 15 residues long.

The V call is TRBV27, the J call TRBJ1-2, with 7 nucleotides matching TRBD1. V shed 0 bases and J 6 bases; nucleotides not matched to a gene: 10. Germline CDR1 and CDR2: MNHEY and SMNVEV (reference sequence). The CDR3 sequence is 16 residues long. The CDR3 coding sequence is TGTGCCAGCAGTTTATCGGCATTGACAGGGAAAGATGGCTACACCTTC. It specifies CASSLSALTGKDGYTF.

The chain carries TRBV6-6 and TRBJ2-1; 13 positions agree with TRBD2. This CDR3 region has 16 residues. Trimming at V came to 6 bases and at J to 6 bases, leaving 8 bases not matched to a gene. The germline CDR1 and CDR2 sequences are MNHNY and SVGAGI (reference sequence). The CDR3 loop is CASRKTSGGTFNEQFF. The CDR3 coding sequence is TGTGCCAGCAGAAAGACTAGCGGGGGGACGTTCAATGAGCAGTTCTTC.

This chain joins TRBV14 and TRBJ1-3; the match to TRBD1 covers 7 bases. Germline values: CDR1 SGHDN, CDR2 FVKESK. The CDR3 has 14 amino acids. V was pared by 4 bases and J by 4 bases, with 4 bases of the junction left unmatched. CDR3 in DNA: TGTGCCAGCAGCCGAACAGGGGTCGGAAACACCATATATTTT. Protein: CASSRTGVGNTIYF.

This clone was detected only once. The J gene is TRBJ2-5, the V gene TRBV7-2; 7 nucleotides align to TRBD2. V shed 1 base and J 2 bases; nucleotides not matched to a gene: 7. This CDR3 has 16 residues. Germline V lookup: CDR1 SGHTA, CDR2 FQGNSA. In DNA, the CDR3 is TGTGCCAGCAGCTTAGGGCCCGGGGGGATACAAGAGACCCAGTACTTC. It translates to CASSLGPGGIQETQYF. Full variable domain (rest looked up from reference TRBV7-2 and TRBJ2-5): GAGVSQSPSNKVTEKGKDVELRCDPISGHTALYWYRQSLGQGLEFLIYFQGNSAPDKSGLPSDRFSAERTGGSVSTLTIQRTQQEDSAVYLCASSLGPGGIQETQYFGPGTRLLVL.

This sequence joins TRBV11-2 and TRBJ2-7; 7 positions agree with TRBD2. V trimming: 5 bases; J trimming: 3 bases; junction bases outside the gene matches: 10. The CDR3 extends over 15 amino acids. Germline lookup yields CDR1 SGHAT and CDR2 FQNNGV. The CDR3, as DNA: TGTGCCAGCAGCATATGTGACCCGGGAGGCTACGAGCAGTACTTC. The encoded protein is CASSICDPGGYEQYF.

The gene calls are TRBV5-1 and TRBJ1-6; no definite D call. Germline CDR1 reads SGHRS; CDR2 reads YFSETQ. The CDR3 is made up of 15 amino acids. Trimming cost V 0 bases and J 5 bases, with 9 bases left between them. CDR3 in DNA: TGCGCCAGCAGCTTGGTGTTACAGAATAATTCACCCCTCCACTTT. This encodes CASSLVLQNNSPLHF.

The rearrangement links TRBV19 to TRBJ2-3, with D perhaps matching TRBD1 (5 bases). Deletions cut 4 bases from V and 1 base from J, with 12 bases between. Germline V gives CDR1 LNHDA, CDR2 SQIVND (reference sequence). There are 15 residues in the CDR3. The CDR3 nucleotides read TGTGCCAGTAGTACTCCAGGGCAGGGCACAGATACGCAGTATTTT. It translates to CASSTPGQGTDTQYF.

The chain employs TRBV5-8 and TRBJ2-1; TRBD2 might be the D (5 bases). This CDR3 region has 16 residues. Trimming shortened V by 0 bases and J by 4 bases, and 14 bases separated the two germline ends. Germline V lookup: CDR1 SGHTS, CDR2 YDEGEE. DNA of the CDR3: TGTGCCAGCAGCTTGGGGGCCCTGGGAGCATACAATGAGCAGTTCTTC. The encoded protein is CASSLGALGAYNEQFF.

The chain employs TRBV7-9 and TRBJ2-7; perhaps TRBD2 as D (8 bases). The CDR3 is 14 amino acids. Germline V gene data show CDR1 as SEHNR and CDR2 as FQNEAQ (reference sequence). V gave up 5 bases and J gave up 2 bases, with 13 bases separating them. The DNA of the CDR3 is TGTGCCAGCAGCACGGGAGGGGGCCCCTACGAGCAGTACTTC. Amino acid sequence: CASSTGGGPYEQYF.

This chain uses TRBV6-4 with TRBJ2-7, with D possibly TRBD1 on 5 matching bases. Deletions cut 4 bases from V and 2 bases from J, with 15 bases between. Germline CDR1 is MRHNA and CDR2 is SNTAGT. The CDR3 loop spans 15 amino acids. This chain's CDR3 is CASSVLPGSAYEQYF. The CDR3 nucleotides are TGTGCCAGCAGTGTCTTACCAGGGTCGGCCTACGAGCAGTACTTC.

J is TRBJ2-5 and V is TRBV5-8; maybe TRBD1 (6 bases). Trimming took 3 bases from V and 5 from J, leaving 14 bases between them. Germline loops: CDR1 SGHTS, CDR2 YDEGEE. The CDR3 loop spans 14 amino acids. The CDR3 is CASSSDGRGETQYF. DNA of the CDR3: TGTGCCAGCAGCTCGGACGGCAGGGGTGAGACCCAGTACTTC.

The genes are TRBV29-1 and TRBJ1-4; D remains unclear. Looked up from germline, CDR1 is SQVTM and CDR2 is ANQGSEA. Trimming removed 4 bases from V and 0 bases from J, with 6 bases in between. The length of the CDR3 is 13 residues. The CDR3 loop is CSVVLATNEKLFF. The CDR3 DNA follows: TGCAGCGTTGTACTTGCAACTAATGAAAAACTGTTTTTT.

This chain joins TRBV24-1 and TRBJ2-1; 10 bases are a match to TRBD1. This CDR3 has 18 residues. Germline CDR1 reads KGHDR; CDR2 reads SFDVKD. Unmatched junction bases numbered 12, after V lost 4 bases and J lost 4 bases. The CDR3 protein is CATSDIRDRGSRYNEQFF. DNA of the CDR3: TGTGCCACCAGTGACATCCGGGACAGGGGTTCCAGATACAATGAGCAGTTCTTC.

The J gene is TRBJ1-1, the V gene TRBV15; weak D call: TRBD1 (6 bases). Germline-derived CDR1 and CDR2 are LNHNV and YYDKDF (reference sequence). The V and J ends lost 0 bases and 0 bases respectively, with 23 bases between them. The CDR3 sequence is 20 residues long. The CDR3 loop reads CATSRDLYGGDFRVNTEAFF. CDR3 bases: TGTGCCACCAGCAGAGATCTATATGGGGGCGACTTTAGGGTGAACACTGAAGCTTTCTTT. Supplemented by reference TRBV15 and TRBJ1-1, the full variable domain reads DAMVIQNPRYQVTQFGKPVTLSCSQTLNHNVMYWYQQKSSQAPKLLFHYYDKDFNNEADTPDNFQSRRPNTSFCFLDIRSPGLGDTAMYLCATSRDLYGGDFRVNTEAFFGQGTRLTVV.